Detailed here is one T cell receptor (beta chain). Germline values: CDR1 ENHRY, CDR2 SYGVKD. V lost 5 bases, J lost 0 bases, and 10 bases lay in between. The CDR3 runs to 15 residues. This entry belongs to a study of blood T cell repertoires in COVID-19. The wider study: T cells, B-cell-depleted T cells, or PBMCs supplied cDNA or gDNA.

Measured with immunoSEQ multiplex PCR; TCRdb has only the in-frame clones, and not every one. The repertoire holds around 230,000 clones, roughly 90% seen once, with 2.6% in the top ten. The recovered donors of Cohort 3 showed two negative PCRs, clearance, or symptom resolution. The chain is built from TRBV10-3 and TRBJ2-2; D might be TRBD1 (5 bases). This clonotype was sampled from a woman in her twenties or thirties who had recovered from COVID-19. The sample was PBMCs or T cells enriched from blood (not recorded which). CDR3 amino acids: CAISIQGPNTGELFF. The CDR3, as DNA: TGTGCCATCAGTATCCAGGGTCCGAACACCGGGGAGCTGTTTTTT.